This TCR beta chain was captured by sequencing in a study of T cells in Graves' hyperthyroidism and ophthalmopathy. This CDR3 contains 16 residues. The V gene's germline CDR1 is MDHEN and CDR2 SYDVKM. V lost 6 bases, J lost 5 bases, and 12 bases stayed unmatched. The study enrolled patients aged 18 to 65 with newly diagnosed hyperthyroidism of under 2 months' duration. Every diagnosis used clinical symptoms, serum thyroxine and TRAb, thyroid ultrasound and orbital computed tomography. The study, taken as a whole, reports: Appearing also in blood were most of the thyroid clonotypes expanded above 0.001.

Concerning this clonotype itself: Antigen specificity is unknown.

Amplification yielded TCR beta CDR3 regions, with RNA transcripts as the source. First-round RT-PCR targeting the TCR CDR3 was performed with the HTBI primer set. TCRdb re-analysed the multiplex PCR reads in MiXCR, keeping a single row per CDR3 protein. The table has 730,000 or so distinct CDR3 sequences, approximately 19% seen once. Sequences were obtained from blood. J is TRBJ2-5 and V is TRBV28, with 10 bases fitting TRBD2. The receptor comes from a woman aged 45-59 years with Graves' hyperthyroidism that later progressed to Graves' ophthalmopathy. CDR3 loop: CASRQTSGAFGETQYF. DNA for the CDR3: TGTGCCAGCAGACAAACTAGCGGGGCCTTCGGGGAGACCCAGTACTTC.